These 30 T cell receptor beta chains were all obtained from the same sample, sequenced in a study of beta chain features in type 1 diabetes. Study conclusions and caveats: Type 1 diabetes patients had TCRB CDR3s that were shorter (moderately but significantly so) in all four CD4+ subsets.

No cognate antigen is known for these TCRs. Of the isolated RNA, all was reverse transcribed, and so the sequenced material was expressed TCRB transcripts. The data were produced by immunoSEQ multiplex PCR, yet TCRdb's version contains in-frame clones alone and is incomplete. The sample consists of roughly 150,000 clones, almost 65% of them appearing once. The sequenced material came from naive CD4+ T cells from blood. Receptors originate from a young man with type 1 diabetes.

A few counts support this clone. The chain combines TRBV29-1 with TRBJ2-5; TRBD2 matches at 7 bases. The CDR3 length is 14 residues. V trimming: 1 base; J trimming: 1 base; junction bases outside the gene matches: 3. CDR1 and CDR2 (germline): SQVTM, ANQGSEA. The CDR3 reads CSVEGEGPQETQYF. CDR3 bases: TGCAGCGTTGAAGGGGAGGGACCCCAAGAGACCCAGTACTTC.

This clone was seen only a few times. The rearrangement joins TRBV29-1 to TRBJ2-3; D is tentatively TRBD1 or TRBD2 (5 bases each). Germline V lookup: CDR1 SQVTM, CDR2 ANQGSEA. V was trimmed by 8 bases and J by 4 bases, leaving 13 bases between them. This CDR3 spans 12 amino acids. The CDR3 is CSYTRGADTQYF. The CDR3 nucleotides are TGCAGCTACACTAGGGGCGCAGATACGCAGTATTTT.

This clone was counted only a few times. The rearrangement links TRBV29-1 to TRBJ2-5; no firm D call. This CDR3 is built from 13 residues. Germline V gives CDR1 SQVTM, CDR2 ANQGSEA. V gave up 0 bases and J gave up 5 bases, with 10 bases separating them. CDR3 protein: CSVEDFARETQYF. As DNA, the CDR3 is TGCAGCGTTGAAGATTTTGCGAGGGAGACCCAGTACTTC.

The chain combines TRBV6-5 with TRBJ1-2; a weak D match, TRBD1 (5 bases). The CDR3 consists of 13 residues. CDR1 and CDR2 (germline): MNHEY, SVGAGI. With 2 bases removed from V and 6 bases from J, the gap between germline ends came to 10 bases. The CDR3 loop is CASSYGAGNGYTF. The CDR3, as DNA: TGTGCCAGCAGTTACGGCGCAGGGAATGGCTACACCTTC.

V gene TRBV15 combines with J gene TRBJ2-7, with D hard to call. Trimming took 3 bases from V and 0 from J, leaving 9 bases between them. Germline V gene sequence: CDR1 LNHNV, CDR2 YYDKDF (reference sequence). The CDR3 sequence is 14 residues long. The CDR3 nucleotides are TGTGCCACCAGCAGCGGTCAATCCTCCTACGAGCAGTACTTC. Translated: CATSSGQSSYEQYF.

The rearrangement uses TRBV29-1 and TRBJ2-1, with D possibly being TRBD2 (5 bases). Germline CDR1 and CDR2: SQVTM and ANQGSEA. The ends were cut back, 6 bases at V and 0 bases at J, with 12 bases in the middle. CDR3 length equals 14 residues. CDR3 region: CSVTWRNSYNEQFF. The CDR3 DNA sequence: TGCAGCGTCACTTGGAGGAACTCCTACAATGAGCAGTTCTTC.

A few counts support this clone. The rearrangement links TRBV30 to TRBJ1-5; 8 bases line up with TRBD1. Trimming cost V 3 bases and J 4 bases; bases outside gene matches: 14. The CDR3 covers 17 residues. Germline V lookup: CDR1 GTSNPN, CDR2 SVGIG (reference sequence). The CDR3 DNA reads as TGTGCCTGGAGCGCAATTGCCGGGACAGGCTTGAATCAGCCCCAGCATTTT. Protein product: CAWSAIAGTGLNQPQHF. The variable domain in full, with the rest retrieved from reference TRBV30 and TRBJ1-5, is SQTIHQWPATLVQPVGSPLSLECTVEGTSNPNLYWYRQAAGRGLQLLFYSVGIGQISSEVPQNLSASRPQDRQFILSSKKLLLSDSGFYLCAWSAIAGTGLNQPQHFGDGTRLSIL.

The V gene is TRBV15, the J gene TRBJ2-5; 7 bases are shared with TRBD1. Germline CDR1 is LNHNV and CDR2 is YYDKDF (reference sequence). Trimming cost V 3 bases and J 2 bases; bases outside gene matches: 6. The length of the CDR3 is 15 residues. The CDR3 sequence: CATSSQQGPQETQYF. The CDR3 coding sequence is TGTGCCACCAGCAGTCAACAGGGGCCTCAAGAGACCCAGTACTTC.

This clone was observed a few times. Here the CDR3 reads CASSPGQGTFRTDTQYF. The CDR3 region has the DNA TGTGCCAGCAGTCCGGGACAGGGGACGTTTCGCACAGATACGCAGTATTTT. J is TRBJ2-3 and V is TRBV28; TRBD1 matches 10 bases. V dropped 5 bases and J dropped 1; count of bases not matched to a gene: 9. Germline assignment: CDR1 MDHEN and CDR2 SYDVKM. The CDR3 loop spans 17 amino acids. The variable domain in full, with the rest retrieved from reference TRBV28 and TRBJ2-3, is DVKVTQSSRYLVKRTGEKVFLECVQDMDHENMFWYRQDPGLGLRLIYFSYDVKMKEKGDIPEGYSVSREKKERFSLILESASTNQTSMYLCASSPGQGTFRTDTQYFGPGTRLTVL.

This clone was observed a few times. The chain carries TRBV30 and TRBJ2-2; 10 bases match TRBD2. V was pared by 1 base and J by 16 bases, with 12 bases of the junction left unmatched. CDR1 and CDR2 (germline): GTSNPN, SVGIG (reference sequence). The CDR3 consists of 14 residues. CDR3 sequence: CAWSDRASGGTAFF. The DNA for the CDR3 is TGTGCCTGGAGTGATAGGGCTAGCGGGGGAACGGCGTTTTTT.

This clone was counted only a few times. At one end, the junction sequence differs from germline, possibly due to a read error. This rearrangement joins TRBV14 to TRBJ2-1; perhaps TRBD2 as D (6 bases). The CDR3 covers 14 residues. Germline lookup yields CDR1 SGHDN and CDR2 FVKESK. CDR3 residues: CASTQGGSYNEQFF. Here the CDR3 DNA reads TGTGCCAGCACCCAAGGAGGGTCCTACAATGAGCAGTTCTTC.

This chain connects TRBV5-1 to TRBJ2-7; D gene uncertain. Per germline, CDR1 SGHRS and CDR2 YFSETQ. The CDR3 loop spans 11 amino acids. V lost 4 bases, J lost 9 bases, and 11 bases lay in between. The DNA for the CDR3 is TGCGCCAGCAGCGCGAGCCGTCGGCAGTACTTC. Translation gives CASSASRRQYF.

The gene calls are TRBV9 and TRBJ1-1; D is possibly TRBD1 (5 bases). Germline V gene lookup returns CDR1 SGDLS and CDR2 YYNGEE. This CDR3 contains 16 residues. V was cut by 0 bases and J by 1 base, with 13 bases left in between. CDR3 nucleotides: TGTGCCAGCAGCGTAGAGTCGTCCAGGGCGAACACTGAAGCTTTCTTT. Translated, it gives CASSVESSRANTEAFF.

CDR3 sequence: CAWGTDPNRGEQFF. The CDR3, as DNA: TGTGCCTGGGGAACGGACCCAAACCGTGGGGAGCAGTTCTTC. V gene TRBV30 combines with J gene TRBJ2-1; D uncertain. V was pared by 5 bases and J by 10 bases, with 21 bases between. Per germline, CDR1 GTSNPN and CDR2 SVGIG (reference sequence). The CDR3 runs to 14 residues.

In this sample, this clone turned up a few times. The chain joins TRBV11-2 to TRBJ2-1; possible D gene TRBD2, 5 bases. The V gene lost 1 base and the J gene lost 2 bases, with 15 bases spanning the gap. CDR3 length: 17 amino acids. CDR1 is SGHAT and CDR2 is FQNNGV in the germline V gene. The CDR3, as DNA: TGTGCCAGCAGCTTAGTGAGAGGGAAGTGGACCTACAATGAGCAGTTCTTC. Translation gives CASSLVRGKWTYNEQFF.

The CDR3 DNA reads as TGTGCCAGCAGCTTACAGCCTAGCGGCCAAGAGACCCAGTACTTC. As protein: CASSLQPSGQETQYF. This sequence joins TRBV11-2 and TRBJ2-5; TRBD2 matches 7 bases. V trimming: 2 bases; J trimming: 1 base; junction bases outside the gene matches: 4. The CDR3 is made up of 15 amino acids. Germline loops: CDR1 SGHAT, CDR2 FQNNGV.

The chain employs TRBV18 and TRBJ2-7; D may be TRBD1 or TRBD2 (5 bases each). The CDR3 spans 13 residues. CDR1 is KGHSH and CDR2 is LQKENI in the germline V gene. Trimming took off 6 bases at V and 3 bases at J, with 12 bases between the two ends. This CDR3 reads CASSPGPYYEQYF. The CDR3 DNA reads TGTGCCAGCTCCCCGGGACCTTACTACGAGCAGTACTTC.

The chain recombines TRBV7-2 with TRBJ2-5; 7 bases agree with TRBD1. Losses at the gene ends were 2 bases for V and 4 bases for J; bases not matched to a gene: 4. The CDR3 extends over 14 amino acids. The germline V gene encodes CDR1 SGHTA and CDR2 FQGNSA. CDR3: CASSLSPGGETQYF. In nucleotides, the CDR3 is TGTGCCAGCAGCTTAAGCCCAGGGGGAGAGACCCAGTACTTC.

This clone was observed a handful of times. CDR3 protein: CASSPTGDTQYF. The CDR3 bases are TGTGCCAGCAGCCCCACCGGAGATACGCAGTATTTT. This chain joins TRBV14 and TRBJ2-3; D not resolved. This CDR3 comprises 12 residues. V was shortened by 4 bases and J by 5 bases, with 7 bases between the two germline ends. The germline CDR1 and CDR2 sequences are SGHDN and FVKESK.

The V and J genes are TRBV29-1 and TRBJ2-2, with D maybe TRBD1 (5 bases). From germline, CDR1 is SQVTM and CDR2 ANQGSEA. Trimming took off 6 bases at V and 7 bases at J, with 15 bases between the two ends. The CDR3 runs 13 residues. The DNA for the CDR3 is TGCAGCGTGGCAGGGAATGGGTACGGGGAGCTGTTTTTT. This codes for CSVAGNGYGELFF.

This chain joins TRBV10-3 and TRBJ1-2, with 7 positions matching TRBD1. The CDR3 sequence is 13 residues long. Germline assignment: CDR1 ENHRY and CDR2 SYGVKD. V was clipped by 6 bases and J by 2 bases; unmatched bases: 3. The CDR3 sequence is CAISADRNYGYTF. The CDR3, as DNA: TGTGCCATCAGCGCGGACAGGAACTATGGCTACACCTTC.

This chain joins TRBV23-1 and TRBJ1-2; D not resolved. TRBV23-1 is recorded as an ORF, its role being uncertain. Between the trimmed V and J ends, which lost 0 bases and 3 bases, there was a span of 11 bases. The CDR3 spans 15 residues. This CDR3 is CASSQSGRPDYGYTF. CDR3 bases: TGCGCCAGCAGTCAATCCGGCAGGCCTGACTATGGCTACACCTTC.

This clone was found once. The genes are TRBV7-9 and TRBJ2-7; TRBD1 agrees at 9 bases. The CDR3 sequence is 13 residues long. The junction had 5 bases not matched to a gene; V was cut back by 5 bases and J by 6 bases. Germline-derived CDR1 and CDR2 are SEHNR and FQNEAQ (reference sequence). CDR3 residues: CASSPGQGGEQYF. The CDR3 DNA follows: TGTGCCAGCAGCCCGGGACAGGGAGGCGAGCAGTACTTC.

On this clone itself: The junction differs from germline at one of its ends, possibly a read error. The chain employs TRBV13 and TRBJ2-5; D gene ambiguous. Germline CDR1 reads PRHDT; CDR2 reads FYEKMQ (reference sequence). This CDR3 is 14 amino acids long. The CDR3 region has the DNA TGTGCCAGCAGCCTAGGTAGGACGGGAGAGACCCAGTACTTC. Its translation: CASSLGRTGETQYF.

The chain carries TRBV7-2 and TRBJ2-3, with TRBD1 identical over 9 bases. V lost 5 bases to trimming and J lost 4 bases; unmatched junction nucleotides: 7. The germline V gene has CDR1 SGHTA and CDR2 FQGNSA. This CDR3 is built from 15 residues. In DNA, the CDR3 is TGTGCCAGCAGCCTAAGGGACAGGGTGGCAGATACGCAGTATTTT. It encodes CASSLRDRVADTQYF.

This chain connects TRBV9 to TRBJ2-3; 7 nucleotides agree with TRBD2. V lost 0 bases, J lost 2 bases, and 6 bases stayed unmatched. The CDR3 consists of 16 residues. From germline, CDR1 is SGDLS and CDR2 YYNGEE. The chain's CDR3 is CASSVGNGGTTDTQYF. The CDR3 DNA reads TGTGCCAGCAGCGTAGGGAACGGGGGGACCACAGATACGCAGTATTTT. The full variable domain, in which reference TRBV9 and TRBJ2-3 provide the parts outside the CDR3, is DSGVTQTPKHLITATGQRVTLRCSPRSGDLSVYWYQQSLDQGLQFLIQYYNGEERAKGNILERFSAQQFPDLHSELNLSSLELGDSALYFCASSVGNGGTTDTQYFGPGTRLTVL.

The gene calls are TRBV7-2 and TRBJ2-7; 13 nucleotides line up with TRBD2. Trimming removed 4 bases from V and 2 bases from J; junction bases left unmatched: 8. CDR3 length equals 17 residues. Germline V gene data show CDR1 as SGHTA and CDR2 as FQGNSA. CDR3 protein: CASSSSGLAGDPYEQYF. As DNA, the CDR3 is TGTGCCAGCAGCTCATCCGGACTAGCGGGGGACCCCTACGAGCAGTACTTC. The variable domain in full, completed from reference TRBV7-2 and TRBJ2-7, reads GAGVSQSPSNKVTEKGKDVELRCDPISGHTALYWYRQSLGQGLEFLIYFQGNSAPDKSGLPSDRFSAERTGGSVSTLTIQRTQQEDSAVYLCASSSSGLAGDPYEQYFGPGTRLTVT.

This clone was observed a few times. The rearrangement links TRBV9 to TRBJ2-3; D unclear. This CDR3 comprises 14 residues. V lost 0 bases to trimming and J lost 2 bases, with 7 bases between them. CDR1 is SGDLS and CDR2 is YYNGEE in the germline V gene. The DNA for the CDR3 is TGTGCCAGCAGCGTAGCGAGGAACACAGATACGCAGTATTTT. Amino acids: CASSVARNTDTQYF.

This clone was seen a few times. The chain links TRBV30 to TRBJ1-4; D is unclear. Trimming took off 3 bases at V and 3 bases at J, with 8 bases between the two ends. The CDR3 runs 13 residues. CDR1 and CDR2 from the germline V gene are GTSNPN and SVGIG (reference sequence). CDR3 region: CAWRGQANEKLFF. In DNA, the CDR3 is TGTGCCTGGAGAGGGCAGGCTAATGAAAAACTGTTTTTT.

This clone was recorded a few times. The chain uses TRBV4-3 and TRBJ1-2; 9 nucleotides line up with TRBD1. Germline trimming cut 2 bases from V and 5 bases from J; bases unmatched to any gene: 3. CDR3 length: 14 residues. Germline V CDR1 and CDR2: LGHNA, YSLEER. The CDR3, as DNA: TGCGCCAGCAGCCAAACAGGGGGCTGGTATGGCTACACCTTC. It specifies CASSQTGGWYGYTF.